Detailed here is one T cell receptor beta chain. Other nucleotide sequences from this sample produce the same CDR3. CD45RO negativity and positive selection for CCR7 defined naive CD8 cells, a population that excluded terminally differentiated effector memory CD45RA+ cells. These data are taken from a study of shared clonotypes between healthy human individuals. This CDR3 is 14 amino acids long. V gave up 5 bases and J gave up 3 bases; unmatched junction bases: 3. CDR1 and CDR2 from the germline V gene are MNHEY and SMNVEV (reference sequence). Clones were sequenced by immunoSEQ multiplex PCR, and TCRdb holds only the in-frame ones, with some missing. Here the sample spans some 2.1 million clones, around 93% being singletons.

The chain employs TRBV27 and TRBJ2-3; 9 bases match TRBD2. This receptor was obtained from a man aged 18-30 years in good health. Some clones in this sample may be carry-over from other donors' samples. Material: naive CD8+ T cells from PBMCs. The CDR3 DNA follows: TGTGCCAGCAGTCTAGCGGGGCTAACAGATACGCAGTATTTT. It codes for CASSLAGLTDTQYF.